The source of this T cell receptor beta chain is a study of T cell changes during pregnancy in multiple sclerosis. V was pared by 1 base and J by 1 base, with 10 bases between. Germline CDR1 MGHRA, CDR2 YSYEKL. CDR3 size: 15 residues. Generated by immunoSEQ multiplex PCR, the TCRdb table keeps only in-frame clones and is missing some. Seen here are around 50,000 clones, roughly 90% observed once, and the top ten hold more than 0.15%. This chain links TRBV4-1 with TRBJ1-1; perhaps TRBD1 as D (5 bases). The source material was CD4+ T cells from peripheral blood mononuclear cells, sampled after pregnancy. This receptor was identified in a female donor in good health, enrolled as a control in a pregnancy study. CDR3 region: CASSQGPGPNTEAFF. DNA of the CDR3: TGCGCCAGCAGCCAAGGTCCAGGGCCGAACACTGAAGCTTTCTTT.